This T cell receptor beta chain was observed in a study of cytomegalovirus exposure and HLA in healthy donors. The PCR used 60 Vbeta and 13 Jbeta primers. Some clones are missing from TCRdb's copy, which holds only in-frame ones; the method was immunoSEQ multiplex PCR. The profile covers about 270,000 clones, with 65% to 85% appearing a single time and under 3% taken by the ten largest. V lost 5 bases to trimming and J lost 4 bases, with 17 bases between them. CDR1 is SGHTA and CDR2 is FQGNSA in the germline V gene. The CDR3 contains 15 residues. The chain couples TRBV7-2 to TRBJ1-1; D is uncertain. The clonotype comes from a female donor in good health and CMV-seronegative. Sequenced input: PBMCs. The chain's CDR3 is CASSPQPVSGTEAFF. Here the CDR3 DNA reads TGTGCCAGCAGCCCCCAGCCTGTAAGCGGCACTGAAGCTTTCTTT.